Below are 32 T cell receptor beta chains sequenced from a single sample in a study of post-analysis software for immune sequencing data. Study-wide findings and caveats: When patients were compared with controls, five TRBV segments were more frequent, TRBV5-6, TRBV5-1 and TRBV20-1 among them.

Antigen specificity for these receptors is unknown. Included in the TCR beta cDNA libraries were unique molecular identifiers. TCRdb called the PCR reads again in MiXCR, with one record for every CDR3 protein. Altogether approximately 360,000 distinct CDR3 sequences are present, roughly 38% being singletons, with the ten largest covering roughly 13%. The material sequenced was blood. The receptor set was obtained from a girl aged 5-17 years with multiple sclerosis.

This clonotype was seen a handful of times. The chain links TRBV5-4 to TRBJ2-7, with D perhaps matching TRBD1 (5 bases). Germline CDR1 is SGHNT and CDR2 is YYREEE (reference sequence). Trimming removed 3 bases from V and 5 bases from J, with 6 bases in between. This CDR3 comprises 11 residues. CDR3 nucleotides: TGTGCCAGCAGCTCCAGGGACGAGCAGTACTTC. Translated, it gives CASSSRDEQYF.

This sequence joins TRBV12-3 or TRBV12-4 and TRBJ1-6; D call uncertain. CDR3 length: 13 amino acids. V lost 5 bases and J lost 7, with 9 bases in between. CDR3 DNA: TGTGCCAGCAGTCACCGACGAAATTCACCCCTCCACTTT. It yields the protein CASSHRRNSPLHF.

The V gene is TRBV25-1, the J gene TRBJ2-3; D gene uncertain. CDR1 MGHDK and CDR2 SYGVNS come from the germline V gene. The V gene lost 2 bases and the J gene lost 5 bases, with 8 bases spanning the gap. This CDR3 contains 13 residues. In DNA form, the CDR3 reads TGTGCCAGCAGTGAACCCGGACGAGATACGCAGTATTTT. It yields the protein CASSEPGRDTQYF.

The chain links TRBV6-1 to TRBJ1-4; tentatively, D is TRBD1 (6 bases). V was pared by 5 bases and J by 5 bases, with 15 bases between. CDR1 is MNHNS, CDR2 SASEGT, per germline. The CDR3 sequence is 15 residues long. The CDR3 loop is CASSLQQGWNEKLFF. CDR3 nucleotides: TGTGCCAGCAGTCTTCAACAGGGCTGGAATGAAAAACTGTTTTTT.

This clonotype appeared a few times. The chain combines TRBV20-1 with TRBJ1-1; no reliable D call. Looked up from germline, CDR1 is DFQATT and CDR2 is SNEGSKA (reference sequence). V was cut by 4 bases and J by 2 bases, with 17 bases left in between. This CDR3 spans 15 amino acids. The CDR3: CSATQPSTGNTEAFF. In nucleotides, the CDR3 is TGCAGTGCTACCCAACCTTCCACGGGAAACACTGAAGCTTTCTTT.

This chain connects TRBV5-1 to TRBJ2-1; 9 bases are a match to TRBD2. Germline loops: CDR1 SGHRS, CDR2 YFSETQ. The CDR3 length is 15 residues. The trim removed 1 base at V and 4 bases at J, leaving 3 bases unmatched. The CDR3 here is CASSLLTSGYNEQFF. The CDR3 nucleotides are TGCGCCAGCAGCTTGTTGACTAGCGGATACAATGAGCAGTTCTTC.

Of note for this clonotype: One end of the junction is discordant with germline, which a read error may explain. The chain joins TRBV12-3 or TRBV12-4 to TRBJ2-6; TRBD1 agrees at 8 bases. This CDR3 is built from 15 residues. The CDR3 sequence is CASTGQGSGANVRTF. The CDR3, as DNA: TGTGCCAGCACCGGACAGGGTTCTGGGGCCAACGTCCGGACTTTC.

This clonotype was seen a handful of times. This chain uses TRBV4-1 with TRBJ2-5; the D call may be TRBD1 or TRBD2 (6 bases each). Trimming shortened V by 5 bases and J by 3 bases, and 13 bases separated the two germline ends. The CDR3 covers 14 residues. CDR1 and CDR2 (germline): MGHRA, YSYEKL. DNA of the CDR3: TGCGCCAGCAGCAAGCCCGGGGGCAAAGAGACCCAGTACTTC. It yields the protein CASSKPGGKETQYF.

The chain uses TRBV27 and TRBJ2-7; D is ambiguous. Germline V gives CDR1 MNHEY, CDR2 SMNVEV (reference sequence). Trimming took 7 bases from V and 4 from J, leaving 11 bases between them. CDR3 size: 12 residues. The CDR3 reads CASKDRSYEQYF. The CDR3 DNA reads as TGTGCCAGCAAGGACCGCTCTTACGAGCAGTACTTC.

The gene calls are TRBV29-1 and TRBJ2-3; D ambiguous. V dropped 8 bases and J dropped 0 bases, with 15 bases sitting between them. This CDR3 has 14 residues. Germline CDR1 reads SQVTM; CDR2 reads ANQGSEA. CDR3 in DNA: TGCAGCACCAGACTGCTACTAAGCACAGATACGCAGTATTTT. Protein: CSTRLLLSTDTQYF.

The rearrangement joins TRBV4-2 to TRBJ2-5, with 11 positions matching TRBD2. The J call may be wrong; the DNA end is better matched by TRBJ2-7. The CDR3 runs 17 residues. Per germline, CDR1 LGHNA and CDR2 YNFKEQ. CDR3 region: CASSRKTSGVTSLEQYF. The CDR3 DNA reads TGTGCCAGCAGCCGCAAGACTAGCGGGGTTACCTCCCTCGAGCAGTACTTC.

This rearrangement joins TRBV10-2 to TRBJ2-1; 11 nucleotides match TRBD2. CDR3 length equals 15 residues. Germline V gene lookup returns CDR1 WSHSY and CDR2 SAAADI. Trimming removed 9 bases from V and 5 bases from J; junction bases left unmatched: 9. CDR3 region: CASCPGTSGDNEQFF. CDR3 nucleotide sequence: TGCGCCAGTTGTCCTGGGACTAGCGGAGACAATGAGCAGTTCTTC.

The V gene is TRBV5-1, the J gene TRBJ2-5, with D possibly matching TRBD1 (6 bases). CDR3 length: 15 residues. Looked up from germline, CDR1 is SGHRS and CDR2 is YFSETQ. V was pared by 4 bases and J by 5 bases, with 18 bases between. The CDR3 DNA reads TGCGCCAGCAGCGGGGGCCGCACGACGTGGGAGACCCAGTACTTC. Translating it yields CASSGGRTTWETQYF.

The chain joins TRBV29-1 to TRBJ1-1, with 9 bases identical to TRBD1. Trimming at V came to 4 bases and at J to 3 bases, leaving 0 bases not matched to a gene. The germline gives CDR1 SQVTM, CDR2 ANQGSEA. The CDR3 has 12 amino acids. Here the CDR3 reads CSVGQGDTEAFF. The DNA for the CDR3 is TGCAGCGTTGGACAGGGGGACACTGAAGCTTTCTTT.

CDR3 DNA sequence: TGTGCCAGCGGGCCTCGGACAGGGGGCAATGAGCAGTTCTTC. This encodes CASGPRTGGNEQFF. The chain recombines TRBV28 with TRBJ2-1, with 10 bases that match TRBD1. CDR1 MDHEN and CDR2 SYDVKM come from the germline V gene. J was trimmed by 6 bases and V by 8 bases; bases with no gene match: 7. CDR3 length equals 14 residues.

The genes are TRBV7-2 and TRBJ1-1; D unclear. V shed 1 base and J shed 4 bases, with 16 bases lying between them. Germline CDR1 is SGHTA and CDR2 is FQGNSA. The CDR3 covers 16 residues. CDR3: CASSLDGRVGFTEAFF. CDR3 DNA: TGTGCCAGCAGCTTAGACGGGCGGGTGGGCTTCACTGAAGCTTTCTTT. Variable domain in full (rest from reference TRBV7-2 and TRBJ1-1): GAGVSQSPSNKVTEKGKDVELRCDPISGHTALYWYRQSLGQGLEFLIYFQGNSAPDKSGLPSDRFSAERTGGSVSTLTIQRTQQEDSAVYLCASSLDGRVGFTEAFFGQGTRLTVV.

This clonotype has a handful of counts. This chain uses TRBV7-2 with TRBJ2-4; the match to TRBD1 covers 8 bases. The germline V gene has CDR1 SGHTA and CDR2 FQGNSA. J gave up 10 bases and V 5 bases, and 10 bases lay outside the gene matches. CDR3 length: 14 residues. CDR3 residues: CASSLPGQGLIQYF. The CDR3 DNA reads TGTGCCAGCAGCCTCCCAGGACAGGGACTGATTCAGTACTTC.

This clonotype has at least ten counts. This chain's CDR3 is CAISEGTGGYGYTF. The DNA for the CDR3 is TGTGCCATCAGTGAGGGGACAGGGGGCTATGGCTACACCTTC. This chain uses TRBV10-3 with TRBJ1-2; 11 bases match TRBD1. Per the germline V gene, CDR1 is ENHRY and CDR2 is SYGVKD. CDR3 length equals 14 residues. With 2 bases clipped from V and 4 bases from J, the junction kept 0 bases outside the gene matches.

This clonotype came up many times. The gene calls are TRBV20-1 and TRBJ2-7, with 9 bases that match TRBD1. The CDR3 is 14 amino acids. Trimming cost V 1 base and J 6 bases; bases outside gene matches: 7. The germline V gene encodes CDR1 DFQATT and CDR2 SNEGSKA (reference sequence). CDR3 in amino acids: CSARGWDRALEQYF. Written as DNA, the CDR3 is TGCAGTGCTAGAGGATGGGACAGGGCCCTCGAGCAGTACTTC.

A few counts support this clonotype. The rearrangement joins TRBV3-1 to TRBJ2-1, with D possibly being TRBD2 (5 bases). V was trimmed by 1 base and J by 7 bases, leaving 11 bases between them. The CDR3 sequence is 14 residues long. Germline values: CDR1 LGHDT, CDR2 YNNKEL (reference sequence). CDR3 bases: TGTGCCAGCAGCCAAGGGACTGAGGAAAATGAGCAGTTCTTC. Amino acids: CASSQGTEENEQFF.

J is TRBJ2-4 and V is TRBV27; 9 bases match TRBD2. The DNA end is a closer match to TRBJ2-7, so the J assignment may be wrong. This CDR3 region has 16 residues. Germline CDR1 is MNHEY and CDR2 is SMNVEV (reference sequence). As DNA, the CDR3 is TGTGCCAGCAGTTTATGTACTGGCGGGGGGGTCTTCGAGCAGTACTTC. It is translated as CASSLCTGGGVFEQYF.

This clonotype was picked up a small number of times. The V call is TRBV27, the J call TRBJ2-5, with 7 bases fitting TRBD2. With 2 bases clipped from V and 2 bases from J, the junction kept 2 bases outside the gene matches. The CDR3 runs to 14 residues. The V gene's germline CDR1 is MNHEY and CDR2 SMNVEV (reference sequence). CDR3 bases: TGTGCCAGCAGTTTACACGGGGGGCAAGAGACCCAGTACTTC. Its protein product is CASSLHGGQETQYF.

The chain employs TRBV4-2 and TRBJ2-1; possibly TRBD2 for D (6 bases). Germline loops: CDR1 LGHNA, CDR2 YNFKEQ. Trimming took off 0 bases at V and 4 bases at J, with 19 bases between the two ends. There are 18 residues in the CDR3. The CDR3 region has the DNA TGTGCCAGCAGCCAAGATTTGGACTACCTGAAACTTTACAATGAGCAGTTCTTC. Translation gives CASSQDLDYLKLYNEQFF.

The gene calls are TRBV7-9 and TRBJ1-6; 7 bases align to TRBD1. The CDR3 runs 16 residues. Germline V gene data show CDR1 as SEHNR and CDR2 as FQNEAQ (reference sequence). J gave up 5 bases and V 3 bases, and 7 bases lay outside the gene matches. The CDR3 loop is CASSFARQGDNSPLHF. The CDR3 DNA reads as TGTGCCAGCAGCTTCGCCAGACAGGGTGATAATTCACCCCTCCACTTT.

J is TRBJ2-1 and V is TRBV4-3, with a tentative D call TRBD2 (5 bases). This CDR3 spans 14 amino acids. Germline V CDR1 and CDR2: LGHNA, YSLEER. Trimming stripped 2 bases from V and 5 bases from J, with 10 bases between. CDR3 nucleotide sequence: TGCGCCAGCAGCCAATGGTGGAGGAACAATGAGCAGTTCTTC. Amino acids: CASSQWWRNNEQFF.

A few counts support this clonotype. The chain employs TRBV3-1 and TRBJ2-3; the match to TRBD2 covers 10 bases. CDR3 length: 16 amino acids. After removal of 1 base from V and 6 bases from J, the junction contained 7 bases not matched to a gene. From germline, CDR1 is LGHDT and CDR2 YNNKEL (reference sequence). The CDR3: CASSQGVAGGLDTQYF. As DNA, the CDR3 is TGTGCCAGCAGCCAAGGTGTAGCGGGGGGTTTGGATACGCAGTATTTT.

With respect to this clonotype: This sequence may be a read error, since a much larger clone differs from it by one base. The chain combines TRBV5-1 with TRBJ2-6; no reliable D call. The V gene lost 7 bases and the J gene lost 0 bases, with 20 bases spanning the gap. Germline V gives CDR1 SGHRS, CDR2 YFSETQ. The CDR3 extends over 18 amino acids. The CDR3 region is CASFLGLGMSSGANVLTF. The DNA of the CDR3 is TGCGCCAGCTTCCTAGGGTTGGGGATGAGCTCTGGGGCCAACGTCCTGACTTTC.

This clonotype was found a few times. V usage is TRBV7-3 and J usage is TRBJ2-6, with a tentative D call TRBD2 (6 bases). The germline V gene has CDR1 SGHTA and CDR2 FQGTGA. Trimming cost V 8 bases and J 1 base, with 12 bases left between them. This CDR3 has 15 amino acids. The DNA for the CDR3 is TGTGCCAGCTCCGCCGGGGGTTCTGGGGCCAACGTCCTGACTTTC. This encodes CASSAGGSGANVLTF.

This chain uses TRBV7-9 with TRBJ2-1, with D perhaps matching TRBD1 or TRBD2 (5 bases each). CDR3 length: 19 amino acids. CDR1 is SEHNR and CDR2 is FQNEAQ in the germline V gene (reference sequence). The V end was cut by 1 base, the J end by 0 bases, with 19 bases between. The CDR3, as DNA: TGTGCCAGCAGCTTAGGTCCGGGACGCAGCCAGTTCTCCTACAATGAGCAGTTCTTC. Protein product: CASSLGPGRSQFSYNEQFF.

In this sample, this clonotype turned up a few times. V gene TRBV25-1 combines with J gene TRBJ1-2, with no clear D. Trimming pared 3 bases from V and 5 bases from J, leaving 4 bases between. CDR1 MGHDK and CDR2 SYGVNS come from the germline V gene. This CDR3 is 11 amino acids long. The chain's CDR3 is CASSDVYGYTF. The CDR3 nucleotides read TGTGCCAGCAGTGACGTATATGGCTACACCTTC.

The genes are TRBV28 and TRBJ2-7, with D uncertain. This CDR3 comprises 13 residues. The germline V gene has CDR1 MDHEN and CDR2 SYDVKM. Trimming removed 8 bases at V and 8 bases at J, with 19 bases between. CDR3 amino acids: CASAPPDTRKQYF. CDR3 nucleotide sequence: TGTGCCAGCGCCCCCCCTGACACTCGAAAGCAGTACTTC.

The CDR3 DNA follows: TGTGCCAGCAGGATAAGGACAGGAGGGTATGGCTACACCTTC. Amino acid sequence: CASRIRTGGYGYTF. J is TRBJ1-2 and V is TRBV6-2 or TRBV6-3, with 7 bases fitting TRBD1. From germline, CDR1 is MNHEY and CDR2 SVGEGT. J was trimmed by 5 bases and V by 6 bases; bases with no gene match: 9. This CDR3 contains 14 residues.